Listed here is a single T cell receptor (beta chain). Its antigen has not been determined. The sample holds no much larger clone one base away, and base qualities are not on file. The method was 5' RACE. Reads for this sample came from an Illumina HiSeq 2000. A universal primer binding site was added through template switching, and the final cDNA carried a unique molecular identifier so that TCR cDNA molecules could be counted accurately. First-strand cDNA for TCR alpha and beta chains was synthesized from specific primers in the conserved constant-segment region. To control for contamination, every cDNA library was double barcoded, receiving both a SMART-Mk sample barcode and Illumina barcodes. TruSeq adapter sequences along with Illumina sample barcodes were introduced in two successive PCR steps. TCR alpha and beta cDNA libraries were sequenced on the Illumina HiSeq platform with custom primers. Per the authors' processing: MiGEC processed the raw reads to extract unique molecular identifiers, while MiXCR was used to determine the CDR3 positions. Recombination models were inferred per individual with the repgenHMM and IGoR tools using an EM algorithm. Shared clonotype analysis was performed with the tcR package in R, normalizing sharing by the product of cloneset sizes. To study raw recombination without the effects of thymic and clonal selection, out-of-frame nonproductive sequences were analyzed. Starting from the raw public reads, TCRdb applied fastp trimming at Q25, assembled clones with MiXCR and retained in-frame beta chains. Each CDR3 protein gets just one entry, which takes the most common genes and DNA from the rows behind it. In this record, the V and J calls reflect TCRdb's handling and not the investigators' own analysis. The table for this sample lists 450,000 to 500,000 distinct CDR3 sequences; around an eighth of them were counted only once. The top ten hold approximately 0.98% of the sample.

The record originates from a study of identical twins (dated by TCRdb to between 2015 and 2016). About the study as a whole: To test whether fetal clonotypes persist, this study deep-sequenced TCR alpha and beta repertoires from monozygotic twins, from unrelated adults of various ages, and from cord blood. To rule out contamination, replicate twin experiments were performed at different times with different library preparation protocols. General study outcomes and caveats: Invariant T cells such as MAIT and iNKT could partly confound zero-insertion analyses, though diverse VJ usage argued against this for most clonotypes. Because the same donors could not be followed over many years, the conclusions depended on cross-sectional statistical analysis. In monozygotic twins, out-of-frame TCR alpha sharing was systematically underestimated by recombination models, although the models agreed with sharing between unrelated individuals. The excess sharing between twins in beta out-of-frame sequences was weaker because fewer shared sequences reduced the signal-to-noise ratio. Abundant cord blood beta clonotypes carried fewer insertions; young adult naive repertoires showed a weaker similar trend, while memory repertoires showed none. Compared with coincidental sharing between unrelated individuals, out-of-frame TCR alpha sequences shared between twins had an excess of sequences with low generation probability.

All donors were healthy Caucasians. The twin cohort consisted of three pairs of female monozygotic twins, all aged roughly 18 to 29 years. CD4+ and CD8+ T cell populations were isolated with positive isolation kits from Invitrogen. The germline V gene specifies SGDLS as CDR1 and YYNGEE as CDR2. The V end loses 4 bases and the J end loses 0 bases, and a stretch of 11 bases separates them. From cysteine to phenylalanine, the CDR3 is 15 amino acids long. Here the CDR3 DNA is all that survives: 45 bases in frame from base 1. The sample was also reused in another study, on yellow fever vaccine responses in identical twins. Per the second study: According to the authors, the vaccine-induced T cell response in identical twins seemed to be partly convergent and partly specific to each individual. In the study, vaccine-responding T cell clones were precisely tracked in identical twins.

This TCR came from a young woman in good health. Recombination joined TRBV9 with TRBJ2-1, and TRBD1 may be the D gene, going by 6 matching bases. The sequenced sample consisted of CD4+ T cells sorted from blood. The nucleotide sequence is TGTGCCAGCAGCATTACAGGGAGCTCCTACAATGAGCAGTTCTTC. Its product reads: CASSITGSSYNEQFF.